This TCR beta chain emerged from a study of blood T cell repertoires in COVID-19. Across the whole study: The study drew acute and convalescent COVID-19 samples from the United States, Italy and Spain. T cells, B-cell-depleted T cells, or PBMCs supplied cDNA or gDNA.

Methods used by the authors: How many nucleated cells were present was estimated from reference gene primer amplification. Profiled with immunoSEQ multiplex PCR; TCRdb holds only in-frame clones, not every one. V and J calls plus clone size are reproduced from that table; the DNA served to infer D and trimming. In the table there are more than 200,000 clones, roughly 88% of which are singletons. The ends lost 1 base at V and 5 bases at J; junction bases unmatched: 10. The CDR3 consists of 16 residues. Germline V gene data show CDR1 as KGHSH and CDR2 as LQKENI. J is TRBJ1-1 and V is TRBV18, with TRBD1 matching 7 bases. Sequences were obtained from peripheral blood. The TCR was taken from a woman aged 40-49 years who had recovered from COVID-19. The CDR3 DNA follows: TGTGCCAGCTCACCACTTGGGCAGGGGGGAGGTACTGAAGCTTTCTTT. Translating it yields CASSPLGQGGGTEAFF.